A single sample is the source of the 23 T cell receptor beta chains below, sequenced in a study of blood T cell repertoires in COVID-19. Generated by immunoSEQ multiplex PCR, the TCRdb table keeps only in-frame clones and is missing some. The repertoire holds over 100,000 clones, roughly 82% seen once, with roughly 7.9% in the top ten. The sample consisted of peripheral blood. These receptors originate from a woman older than 75 with active or convalescent COVID-19.

The CDR3 region is CASSPGLAGGRYEQYF. The CDR3 nucleotides read TGTGCCAGCAGCCCGGGACTAGCGGGAGGAAGGTACGAGCAGTACTTC. This chain uses TRBV14 with TRBJ2-7; TRBD2 matches at 15 bases. The V segment lost 4 bases and the J segment 4 bases; nucleotides outside the gene matches: 5. Looked up from germline, CDR1 is SGHDN and CDR2 is FVKESK. The CDR3 totals 16 residues.

The V and J genes are TRBV29-1 and TRBJ1-2; D call uncertain. V lost 2 bases and J 6 bases, leaving 16 bases between the germline ends. Germline CDR1 SQVTM, CDR2 ANQGSEA. This CDR3 is 14 amino acids long. CDR3 protein: CSVEMEGRPHGYTF. CDR3 DNA sequence: TGCAGCGTTGAAATGGAGGGAAGACCCCATGGCTACACCTTC.

The V and J genes are TRBV27 and TRBJ2-2; 7 bases fit TRBD2. The V segment lost 7 bases and the J segment 6 bases; nucleotides outside the gene matches: 14. The CDR3 runs 16 residues. From germline, CDR1 is MNHEY and CDR2 SMNVEV (reference sequence). CDR3 DNA sequence: TGTGCCAGCAATCCGGGAGGACTAGTGGCGTCCGGGGAGCTGTTTTTT. This gives the protein CASNPGGLVASGELFF.

The chain combines TRBV5-1 with TRBJ2-5; 10 nucleotides line up with TRBD1. V lost 3 bases, J lost 1 base, and 3 bases stayed unmatched. The germline V gene has CDR1 SGHRS and CDR2 YFSETQ. The CDR3 is 15 residues long. The CDR3 DNA reads TGCGCCAGCAGCTCCGGGACAGGGGCCCAAGAGACCCAGTACTTC. This codes for CASSSGTGAQETQYF.

The table lists this clone with a count of one. V usage is TRBV6-4 and J usage is TRBJ2-1, with a tentative D call TRBD2 (6 bases). The V gene lost 4 bases and the J gene lost 0 bases, with 10 bases spanning the gap. CDR3 length: 15 residues. Per the germline V gene, CDR1 is MRHNA and CDR2 is SNTAGT. The CDR3 DNA reads as TGTGCCAGCAGTGCCGTTAGCGGCTCCTACAATGAGCAGTTCTTC. Protein product: CASSAVSGSYNEQFF.

The chain is built from TRBV19 and TRBJ1-6; D is ambiguous. V gave up 6 bases and J gave up 0 bases, with 9 bases separating them. Germline V lookup: CDR1 LNHDA, CDR2 SQIVND (reference sequence). The length of the CDR3 is 15 residues. The CDR3 protein is CASSRLSSYNSPLHF. DNA for the CDR3: TGTGCCAGTAGCAGGTTAAGCTCCTATAATTCACCCCTCCACTTT.

The chain links TRBV12-3 or TRBV12-4 to TRBJ2-2, with D hard to call. Trimming cost V 1 base and J 8 bases, with 5 bases left between them. The CDR3 runs to 12 residues. CDR3 sequence: CASSLVEGELFF. The CDR3 DNA follows: TGTGCCAGCAGTTTAGTGGAGGGGGAGCTGTTTTTT.

This clone was detected many times. At one end the junction does not follow the germline gene, possibly because of a read error. The CDR3 nucleotides read TGTGCCAGCAACTTGGGAGTGAGTGGGGCCAACGTCCTGACTTTC. It specifies CASNLGVSGANVLTF. V gene TRBV5-6 combines with J gene TRBJ2-6; D perhaps matches TRBD2 (5 bases). Germline V gives CDR1 SGHDT, CDR2 YYEEEE. This CDR3 has 15 residues. The full variable domain, its missing parts supplied by reference TRBV5-6 and TRBJ2-6, is DAGVTQSPTHLIKTRGQQVTLRCSPKSGHDTVSWYQQALGQGPQFIFQYYEEEERQRGNFPDRFSGHQFPNYSSELNVNALLLGDSALYLCASNLGVSGANVLTFGAGSRLTVL.

In this sample, this clone turned up a few times. The CDR3 DNA sequence: TGTGCCACCAGACCTACGTTTGAAGTAAGTTTCTTC. Encoded protein: CATRPTFEVSFF. This chain uses TRBV28 with TRBJ2-1, with no clear D. The CDR3 covers 12 residues. Deletions cut 10 bases from V and 16 bases from J, with 23 bases between. Germline values: CDR1 MDHEN, CDR2 SYDVKM.

The V gene is TRBV19, the J gene TRBJ1-5, with a weak D call TRBD1 (5 bases). The germline V gene has CDR1 LNHDA and CDR2 SQIVND (reference sequence). Deletions cut 7 bases from V and 2 bases from J, with 18 bases between. The CDR3 consists of 16 residues. CDR3 sequence reads: CASTPQQGGGNQPQHF. Here the CDR3 DNA reads TGTGCCAGTACCCCCCAGCAGGGCGGGGGCAATCAGCCCCAGCATTTT.

The rearrangement uses TRBV29-1 and TRBJ2-5; D is ambiguous. The CDR3 runs to 12 residues. Germline loops: CDR1 SQVTM, CDR2 ANQGSEA. Trimming left V 5 bases short and J 0 bases short, with 7 bases between. The CDR3 loop reads CSVSENQETQYF. The CDR3 DNA sequence: TGCAGCGTTTCCGAGAACCAAGAGACCCAGTACTTC.

The chain recombines TRBV27 with TRBJ2-1, with 7 bases identical to TRBD2. CDR3 length: 15 residues. After removal of 2 bases from V and 15 bases from J, the junction contained 16 bases not matched to a gene. Germline lookup yields CDR1 MNHEY and CDR2 SMNVEV (reference sequence). The CDR3 nucleotides are TGTGCCAGCAGTTTAGGTCCGGGTCGGGAGGCTACGCGGTTCTTC. Protein: CASSLGPGREATRFF.

The table lists this clone with a few counts. CDR3 amino acids: CASSPTSGNTDTQYF. The CDR3 DNA follows: TGTGCCAGCTCACCAACTAGCGGGAACACAGATACGCAGTATTTT. This sequence joins TRBV18 and TRBJ2-3; TRBD2 matches 10 bases. Germline-derived CDR1 and CDR2 are KGHSH and LQKENI. J lost 2 bases, V lost 2 bases, and 1 base had no gene match. The CDR3 totals 15 residues.

Only a few counts were recorded for this clone. This chain links TRBV9 with TRBJ2-7; maybe TRBD1 (5 bases). Trimming cost V 6 bases and J 3 bases, with 19 bases left between them. Germline-derived CDR1 and CDR2 are SGDLS and YYNGEE. The CDR3 is made up of 15 amino acids. Written as DNA, the CDR3 is TGTGCCAGCACCAAAGGGTCCCAGGGTTTCTACGAGCAGTACTTC. It is translated as CASTKGSQGFYEQYF.

The V call is TRBV27, the J call TRBJ1-1, with a tentative D call TRBD1 (6 bases). Trimming took 0 bases from V and 4 from J, leaving 12 bases between them. This CDR3 spans 15 amino acids. CDR1 MNHEY and CDR2 SMNVEV come from the germline V gene (reference sequence). CDR3 loop: CASSLSLRGGTEAFF. The CDR3 bases are TGTGCCAGCAGTTTATCATTACGAGGGGGCACTGAAGCTTTCTTT.

This chain joins TRBV5-8 and TRBJ1-5, with 9 bases matching TRBD1. After removal of 0 bases from V and 4 bases from J, the junction contained 2 bases not matched to a gene. From germline, CDR1 is SGHTS and CDR2 YDEGEE. CDR3 length: 15 residues. CDR3 in amino acids: CASSLEQGANQPQHF. CDR3 DNA: TGTGCCAGCAGCTTGGAACAGGGGGCGAATCAGCCCCAGCATTTT.

The chain carries TRBV15 and TRBJ1-1; 7 bases align to TRBD1. V lost 3 bases and J lost 2; bases outside the gene matches: 12. Germline V gives CDR1 LNHNV, CDR2 YYDKDF (reference sequence). The length of the CDR3 is 17 residues. CDR3 DNA sequence: TGTGCCACCAGCAGGGGGGCGGCAGGGGGATTTAACACTGAAGCTTTCTTT. This translates into CATSRGAAGGFNTEAFF.

CDR3 residues: CSASSVGGRGGTDTQYF. For the CDR3, the DNA is TGCAGTGCTAGTTCGGTAGGCGGGAGGGGCGGGACAGATACGCAGTATTTT. V is TRBV20-1 and J is TRBJ2-3, with TRBD2 identical over 9 bases. This CDR3 comprises 17 residues. The V gene's germline CDR1 is DFQATT and CDR2 SNEGSKA (reference sequence). V lost 3 bases to trimming and J lost 3 bases; unmatched junction nucleotides: 13.

The J gene is TRBJ2-7, the V gene TRBV6-6, with 12 bases that match TRBD2. Germline CDR1 is MNHNY and CDR2 is SVGAGI (reference sequence). Trimming at V came to 0 bases and at J to 3 bases, leaving 3 bases not matched to a gene. The CDR3 contains 16 residues. DNA for the CDR3: TGTGCCAGCAGTTACTCGACTAGCGGGAGCCGCTACGAGCAGTACTTC. Its protein product is CASSYSTSGSRYEQYF.

The rearrangement uses TRBV5-1 and TRBJ2-7, with 8 bases lining up with TRBD1. Germline values: CDR1 SGHRS, CDR2 YFSETQ. V dropped 4 bases and J dropped 4; count of bases not matched to a gene: 7. CDR3 length: 14 residues. CDR3 nucleotide sequence: TGCGCCAGCAGCGTGACAGGGGAACGGTACGAGCAGTACTTC. This gives the protein CASSVTGERYEQYF. The full variable domain, with the rest looked up from reference TRBV5-1 and TRBJ2-7, is KAGVTQTPRYLIKTRGQQVTLSCSPISGHRSVSWYQQTPGQGLQFLFEYFSETQRNKGNFPGRFSGRQFSNSRSEMNVSTLELGDSALYLCASSVTGERYEQYFGPGTRLTVT.

The rearrangement links TRBV5-1 to TRBJ2-2; D is uncertain. The CDR3 length is 15 residues. Germline lookup yields CDR1 SGHRS and CDR2 YFSETQ. V lost 1 base, J lost 3 bases, and 10 bases lay in between. The CDR3 DNA is TGCGCCAGCAGCTTGAATGGGCCCGACACCGGGGAGCTGTTTTTT. This encodes CASSLNGPDTGELFF.

The J gene is TRBJ1-1, the V gene TRBV5-1; 9 positions match TRBD1. From germline, CDR1 is SGHRS and CDR2 YFSETQ. The CDR3 is 14 amino acids. The J segment lost 4 bases and the V segment lost 0 bases, leaving 1 base of the junction unmatched. The DNA of the CDR3 is TGCGCCAGCAGCTTGGGACAGGGGGTCACTGAAGCTTTCTTT. Protein product: CASSLGQGVTEAFF.

This clone was seen just once. This chain uses TRBV7-9 with TRBJ1-2, with 8 positions matching TRBD1. This CDR3 region has 13 residues. Per the germline V gene, CDR1 is SEHNR and CDR2 is FQNEAQ (reference sequence). J lost 6 bases, V lost 5 bases, and 5 bases had no gene match. The CDR3 spells CASSPRQGHGYTF. CDR3 nucleotides: TGTGCCAGCAGCCCGCGACAGGGGCATGGCTACACCTTC.